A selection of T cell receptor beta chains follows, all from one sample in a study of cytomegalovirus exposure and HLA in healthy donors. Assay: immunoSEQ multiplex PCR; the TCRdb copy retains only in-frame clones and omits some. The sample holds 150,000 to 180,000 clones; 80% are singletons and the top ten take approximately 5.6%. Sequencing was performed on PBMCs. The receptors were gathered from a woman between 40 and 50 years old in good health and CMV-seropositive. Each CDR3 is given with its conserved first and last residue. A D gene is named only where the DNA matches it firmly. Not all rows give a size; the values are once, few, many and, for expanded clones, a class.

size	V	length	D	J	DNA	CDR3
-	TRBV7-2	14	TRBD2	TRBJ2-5	TGTGCCAGCAGCCACTTAGCGGGTCAAGAGACCCAGTACTTC	CASSHLAGQETQYF
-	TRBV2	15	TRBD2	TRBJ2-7	TGTGCCAGCATGCCTAGCGGGAGAGGGTCGGACGAGCAGTACTTC	CASMPSGRGSDEQYF
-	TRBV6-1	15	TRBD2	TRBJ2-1	TGTGCCAGCAGTAAGTTTAGCGGGGCGGACAATGAGCAGTTCTTC	CASSKFSGADNEQFF
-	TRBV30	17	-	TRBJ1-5	TGTGCCTGGAGTTTAGGAAGAACTAGCGGTGCATTAGATACGCAGCATTTT	CAWSLGRTSGALDTQHF
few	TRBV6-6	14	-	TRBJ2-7	TGTGCCAGCAGTTACTCGACAGCGTCCTACGAGCAGTACTTC	CASSYSTASYEQYF
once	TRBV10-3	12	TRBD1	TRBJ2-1	TGTGCCACCAGGGACAGATACAATGAGCAGTTCTTC	CATRDRYNEQFF
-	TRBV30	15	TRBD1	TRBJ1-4	TGTGCCTGGAGACACGATAGGGACAGGGGTGAAAAACTGTTTTTT	CAWRHDRDRGEKLFF
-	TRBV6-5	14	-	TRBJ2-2	TGTGCCAGCAGACGCCCGGGAAACACCGGGGAGCTGTTTTTT	CASRRPGNTGELFF
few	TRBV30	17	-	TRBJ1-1	TGTGCCTGGAGTCCCCAGGTTGTGTGGCTTAAGAACACTGAAGCTTTCTTT	CAWSPQVVWLKNTEAFF
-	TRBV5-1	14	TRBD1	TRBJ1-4	TGCGCCAGCAGCCCAGGACAGGGGGAGGAAAAACTGTTTTTT	CASSPGQGEEKLFF
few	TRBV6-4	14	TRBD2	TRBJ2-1	TGTGCCAGCAGTTTAGCGGGAGGTATAGGCGAGCAGTTCTTC	CASSLAGGIGEQFF
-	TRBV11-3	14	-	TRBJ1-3	TGTGCCAGCAGCAGCAGGGTGGCTGGAAACACCATATATTTT	CASSSRVAGNTIYF
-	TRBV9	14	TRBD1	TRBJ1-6	TGTGCCAGCAGCGCAGACAGGGGGCTTTCACCCCTCCACTTT	CASSADRGLSPLHF
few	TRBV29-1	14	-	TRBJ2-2	TGCAGCGCCATGTCCTCGACTAACACCGGGGAGCTGTTTTTT	CSAMSSTNTGELFF
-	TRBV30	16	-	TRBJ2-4	TGTGCCTGGAGTTGGACGGGAGATTGGGGCAAAAACATTCAGTACTTC	CAWSWTGDWGKNIQYF
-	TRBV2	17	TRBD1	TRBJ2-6	TGTGCCAGCAGTATCCCGGGACAGTTCTCTGGGGCCAACGTCCTGACTTTC	CASSIPGQFSGANVLTF
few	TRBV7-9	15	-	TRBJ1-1	TGTGCCAGCAGGGCTAGCGGGGGCCGGAACACTGAAGCTTTCTTT	CASRASGGRNTEAFF
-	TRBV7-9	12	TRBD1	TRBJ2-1	TGTGCCAGCAGCCCGGATGACAGGGGGCAGTTCTTC	CASSPDDRGQFF
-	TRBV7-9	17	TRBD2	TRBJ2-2	TGTGCCAGCAGCTTTGACAGACTAGCGGCGGGGACCGGGGAGCTGTTTTTT	CASSFDRLAAGTGELFF
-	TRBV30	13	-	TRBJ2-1	TGTGCCTCGACAGAAAACGCTTACAATGAGCAGTTCTTC	CASTENAYNEQFF
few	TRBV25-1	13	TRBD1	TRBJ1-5	TGTGCCAGCAGTGATACAGGGGATCAGCCCCAGCATTTT	CASSDTGDQPQHF
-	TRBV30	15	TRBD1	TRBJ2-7	TGTGCCTGGAGTAGGAAAGGACAGGGGTACCACGAGCAGTACTTC	CAWSRKGQGYHEQYF
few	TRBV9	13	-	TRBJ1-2	TGTGCCAGCAGCGTAGATACAGCCTATGGCTACACCTTC	CASSVDTAYGYTF
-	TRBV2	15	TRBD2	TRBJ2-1	TGTGCCAGCAGGCCGGGACTAGCGGGTTTAAACGAGCAGTTCTTC	CASRPGLAGLNEQFF
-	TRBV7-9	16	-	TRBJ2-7	TGTGCCAGCAGCCTTGGGACCCGGCGGGACTCTGACGAGCAGTACTTC	CASSLGTRRDSDEQYF
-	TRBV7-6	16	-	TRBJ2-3	TGTGCCAGCAGCTTAGGTGGTAGCGGAAGCACAGATACGCAGTATTTT	CASSLGGSGSTDTQYF
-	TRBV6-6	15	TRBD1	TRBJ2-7	TGTGCCAGCACCTCTGCGGGACAGGGGGCCTACGAGCAGTACTTC	CASTSAGQGAYEQYF